A single sample is the source of the 25 T cell receptor beta chains below, sequenced in a study of Tregs in tolerant kidney transplant recipients. These receptors have no known antigen. Method: immunoSEQ multiplex PCR; TCRdb's copy keeps in-frame clones and lacks some. The sample yields about 44,000 clones, less than 97% seen once. The sequencing sample was made of Tregs from blood cultured with allogeneic cells. These TCRs come from a human donor in good health.

The rearrangement joins TRBV15 to TRBJ2-3; D remains ambiguous. Between the trimmed V and J ends, which lost 4 bases and 1 base, there was a span of 9 bases. Germline-derived CDR1 and CDR2 are LNHNV and YYDKDF (reference sequence). CDR3 size: 14 residues. CDR3 DNA: TGTGCCACCAGCAACGGATATCGCACAGATACGCAGTATTTT. Translated, it gives CATSNGYRTDTQYF.

The rearrangement joins TRBV2 to TRBJ2-6; the match to TRBD1 covers 7 bases. Germline V lookup: CDR1 SNHLY, CDR2 FYNNEI. The CDR3 length is 20 residues. The J segment lost 1 base and the V segment lost 3 bases, leaving 15 bases of the junction unmatched. This CDR3 reads CASSDPPFQGERSGANVLTF. Written as DNA, the CDR3 is TGTGCCAGCAGTGACCCTCCTTTCCAGGGGGAAAGGTCTGGGGCCAACGTCCTGACTTTC.

As to this clone: Other DNA sequences in this sample translate to the same CDR3. This chain joins TRBV20-1 and TRBJ1-2; D remains unclear. Germline V gives CDR1 DFQATT, CDR2 SNEGSKA (reference sequence). V lost 5 bases and J 0 bases, leaving 4 bases between the germline ends. This CDR3 has 11 amino acids. The chain's CDR3 is CSAVANYGYTF. Here the CDR3 DNA reads TGCAGTGCTGTAGCTAACTATGGCTACACCTTC.

The CDR3 DNA is TGTGCCAGCTCACCTAGGTCCCAGTCGCTCAGCTCTGGGGCCAACGTCCTGACTTTC. Its protein product is CASSPRSQSLSSGANVLTF. This chain uses TRBV18 with TRBJ2-6; D not resolved. With 3 bases removed from V and 0 bases from J, the gap between germline ends came to 18 bases. CDR1 is KGHSH, CDR2 LQKENI, per germline. The CDR3 is 19 residues long. Full variable domain (rest looked up from reference TRBV18 and TRBJ2-6): NAGVMQNPRHLVRRRGQEARLRCSPMKGHSHVYWYRQLPEEGLKFMVYLQKENIIDESGMPKERFSAEFPKEGPSILRIQQVVRGDSAAYFCASSPRSQSLSSGANVLTFGAGSRLTVL.

This rearrangement joins TRBV19 to TRBJ2-3; D unresolved. Trimming pared 4 bases from V and 3 bases from J, leaving 8 bases between. This CDR3 comprises 13 residues. CDR1 is LNHDA, CDR2 SQIVND, per germline (reference sequence). The CDR3 nucleotides are TGTGCCAGTAGTACGAGAGGTACAGATACGCAGTATTTT. This codes for CASSTRGTDTQYF.

This chain uses TRBV19 with TRBJ2-1; 8 bases map to TRBD1. The V gene end was trimmed by 5 bases and the J gene end by 6 bases; junction bases not matched to a gene: 12. This CDR3 has 16 residues. The germline CDR1 and CDR2 sequences are LNHDA and SQIVND (reference sequence). The CDR3 reads CASSLYRGTHLNEQFF. The CDR3 DNA is TGTGCCAGTAGTCTATACAGGGGGACGCACCTCAATGAGCAGTTCTTC. Full variable domain (missing parts from reference TRBV19 and TRBJ2-1): DGGITQSPKYLFRKEGQNVTLSCEQNLNHDAMYWYRQDPGQGLRLIYYSQIVNDFQKGDIAEGYSVSREKKESFPLTVTSAQKNPTAFYLCASSLYRGTHLNEQFFGPGTRLTVL.

The rearrangement joins TRBV5-1 to TRBJ2-1, with a weak D call TRBD1 (5 bases). With 4 bases removed from V and 8 bases from J, the gap between germline ends came to 13 bases. CDR3 length equals 13 residues. The V gene's germline CDR1 is SGHRS and CDR2 YFSETQ. In nucleotides, the CDR3 is TGCGCCAGCAGCGCCCAGGGTCTGGATGAGCAGTTCTTC. Translating it yields CASSAQGLDEQFF.

The gene calls are TRBV5-1 and TRBJ2-5; D gene ambiguous. V lost 0 bases and J lost 1, with 10 bases in between. This CDR3 comprises 15 residues. The germline V gene has CDR1 SGHRS and CDR2 YFSETQ. CDR3 sequence: CASSLAPGLQETQYF. CDR3 DNA: TGCGCCAGCAGCTTGGCCCCAGGTCTCCAAGAGACCCAGTACTTC. The variable domain in full, completed from reference TRBV5-1 and TRBJ2-5, reads KAGVTQTPRYLIKTRGQQVTLSCSPISGHRSVSWYQQTPGQGLQFLFEYFSETQRNKGNFPGRFSGRQFSNSRSEMNVSTLELGDSALYLCASSLAPGLQETQYFGPGTRLLVL.

V and J are TRBV19 and TRBJ2-3; 10 positions match TRBD2. V shed 9 bases and J 11 bases; nucleotides not matched to a gene: 2. Per germline, CDR1 LNHDA and CDR2 SQIVND (reference sequence). This CDR3 has 10 residues. The CDR3 protein is CASGLAVQYF. CDR3 bases: TGTGCCAGCGGACTAGCGGTGCAGTATTTT.

This clone was recorded only once. V is TRBV6-5 and J is TRBJ1-2; D perhaps matches TRBD1 (6 bases). The V gene lost 0 bases and the J gene lost 5 bases, with 13 bases spanning the gap. CDR3 size: 15 residues. Germline CDR1 reads MNHEY; CDR2 reads SVGAGI. The CDR3 loop reads CASSYSKGGGYGYTF. DNA for the CDR3: TGTGCCAGCAGTTACTCGAAAGGGGGAGGGTATGGCTACACCTTC.

The gene calls are TRBV21-1 and TRBJ2-7; TRBD1, the D gene given by the table, was not confirmed from the DNA. TRBV21-1 has pseudogene status. This CDR3 is 13 amino acids long. The DNA for the CDR3 is TGTGCCAGATATGGTTCAGGGTCCGGCGAGCAGTACTTC. This translates into CARYGSGSGEQYF.

This chain connects TRBV5-4 to TRBJ2-2; D is unclear. The CDR3 contains 13 residues. Trimming shortened V by 1 base and J by 4 bases, and 5 bases separated the two germline ends. Germline CDR1 SGHNT, CDR2 YYREEE (reference sequence). DNA for the CDR3: TGTGCCAGCAGCTTGAGGGTCACCGGGGAGCTGTTTTTT. Translated: CASSLRVTGELFF.

The CDR3 region has the DNA TGCGCCAGCAGTGAGCCCCTGGGGCAGGGCCCCAACACCGGGGAGCTGTTTTTT. It codes for CASSEPLGQGPNTGELFF. The chain is built from TRBV10-2 and TRBJ2-2; TRBD1 might be the D (5 bases). CDR1 and CDR2 (germline): WSHSY, SAAADI. V lost 2 bases and J 2 bases, leaving 18 bases between the germline ends. This CDR3 has 18 residues.

V usage is TRBV7-9 and J usage is TRBJ1-2; a possible D gene is TRBD1 (5 bases). This CDR3 contains 15 residues. V lost 5 bases, J lost 4 bases, and 17 bases lay in between. Germline V gene lookup returns CDR1 SEHNR and CDR2 FQNEAQ (reference sequence). CDR3 coding DNA: TGTGCCAGCAGCCCCTACCCAACAGGTGGCTATGGCTACACCTTC. Translated, it gives CASSPYPTGGYGYTF.

The V call is TRBV7-7, the J call TRBJ2-5, with 9 bases aligning to TRBD1. V shed 5 bases, J shed 4 bases, and the junction held 8 bases outside the gene matches. CDR1 is SSHAT and CDR2 is FNYEAQ in the germline V gene (reference sequence). The CDR3 runs to 15 residues. As DNA, the CDR3 is TGTGCCAGCAGCCAAGAACAGGGGGCTGGAGAGACCCAGTACTTC. Its protein product is CASSQEQGAGETQYF.

This clone was detected a few times. The chain has TRBV11-3 and TRBJ1-1; D is undetermined. CDR3 length: 13 residues. V was clipped by 4 bases and J by 0 bases, with 6 bases between them. The germline V gene encodes CDR1 SGHNT and CDR2 YENEEA. Written as DNA, the CDR3 is TGTGCCAGCAGCTACGAGTTGAACACTGAAGCTTTCTTT. Amino acid sequence: CASSYELNTEAFF.

The V call is TRBV7-9, the J call TRBJ2-7; 7 nucleotides agree with TRBD1. J lost 3 bases, V lost 3 bases, and 5 bases had no gene match. The CDR3 runs 14 residues. Germline values: CDR1 SEHNR, CDR2 FQNEAQ (reference sequence). The CDR3 sequence is CASSLTGYNYEQYF. The CDR3, as DNA: TGTGCCAGCAGCTTGACAGGGTACAACTACGAGCAGTACTTC. Complete variable domain (other parts from reference TRBV7-9 and TRBJ2-7): DTGVSQNPRHKITKRGQNVTFRCDPISEHNRLYWYRQTLGQGPEFLTYFQNEAQLEKSRLLSDRFSAERPKGSFSTLEIQRTEQGDSAMYLCASSLTGYNYEQYFGPGTRLTVT.

This clone was seen only once. V is TRBV5-1 and J is TRBJ2-7; TRBD1 aligns across 11 bases. The CDR3 runs 14 residues. The germline CDR1 and CDR2 sequences are SGHRS and YFSETQ. Trimming removed 5 bases from V and 2 bases from J; junction bases left unmatched: 3. As DNA, the CDR3 is TGCGCCAGCAGGCGGGGACAGGGGGCCTACGAGCAGTACTTC. Translation gives CASRRGQGAYEQYF.

The V and J genes are TRBV11-2 and TRBJ1-2, with TRBD1 as a possible D gene (5 bases). Germline V gene sequence: CDR1 SGHAT, CDR2 FQNNGV. CDR3 length: 14 amino acids. V was pared by 1 base and J by 0 bases, with 6 bases between. DNA for the CDR3: TGTGCCAGCAGCTTAGGGGGCGCTAACTATGGCTACACCTTC. Residues: CASSLGGANYGYTF.

This chain links TRBV27 with TRBJ2-7; TRBD1 aligns across 9 bases. The V and J ends lost 8 bases and 4 bases, in that order; junction bases with no gene match: 9. Germline CDR1 is MNHEY and CDR2 is SMNVEV (reference sequence). CDR3 size: 14 residues. The CDR3 is CASGWGDRVYEQYF. The DNA for the CDR3 is TGTGCCAGCGGTTGGGGGGACAGGGTGTACGAGCAGTACTTC.

CDR3 nucleotide sequence: TGTGCCAGCAGTACAGGGGGCAGGGGTAATGAGCAGTTCTTC. Amino acid sequence: CASSTGGRGNEQFF. V gene TRBV6-1 combines with J gene TRBJ2-1, with 9 nucleotides matching TRBD1. This CDR3 has 14 residues. With V trimmed by 5 bases and J by 7 bases, 6 bases remained unmatched. CDR1 and CDR2 from the germline V gene are MNHNS and SASEGT.

The chain uses TRBV2 and TRBJ2-3; TRBD2 matches at 11 bases. The CDR3 has 18 residues. J lost 6 bases, V lost 7 bases, and 18 bases had no gene match. CDR1 is SNHLY and CDR2 is FYNNEI in the germline V gene. The DNA of the CDR3 is TGTGCCAGCATTATGACACGGACTAGCGGGTCGGGAGGTGATACGCAGTATTTT. This encodes CASIMTRTSGSGGDTQYF.

This chain uses TRBV13 with TRBJ2-7, with 11 bases matching TRBD2. There are 16 residues in the CDR3. Losses at the gene ends were 9 bases for V and 3 bases for J; bases not matched to a gene: 13. Germline values: CDR1 PRHDT, CDR2 FYEKMQ (reference sequence). CDR3 bases: TGTGCCAGTTCACTAGCGGGGGCCTCACGTCGCTACGAGCAGTACTTC. Protein: CASSLAGASRRYEQYF. Looking up the rest from reference TRBV13 and TRBJ2-7 gives the full variable domain: AAGVIQSPRHLIKEKRETATLKCYPIPRHDTVYWYQQGPGQDPQFLISFYEKMQSDKGSIPDRFSAQQFSDYHSELNMSSLELGDSALYFCASSLAGASRRYEQYFGPGTRLTVT.

The J gene is TRBJ1-1, the V gene TRBV11-2, with 10 bases fitting TRBD1. Trimming at V came to 4 bases and at J to 0 bases, leaving 2 bases not matched to a gene. Germline lookup yields CDR1 SGHAT and CDR2 FQNNGV. The CDR3 contains 15 residues. CDR3 in amino acids: CASSSGQGMNTEAFF. The CDR3 bases are TGTGCCAGCAGCTCGGGACAGGGGATGAACACTGAAGCTTTCTTT.

J is TRBJ1-6 and V is TRBV7-6; D not certain. Germline-derived CDR1 and CDR2 are SGHVS and FNYEAQ. CDR3 length: 13 amino acids. Trimming removed 3 bases from V and 4 bases from J, with 4 bases in between. The CDR3: CASSFGYNSPLHF. CDR3 nucleotides: TGTGCCAGCAGCTTCGGGTATAATTCACCCCTCCACTTT.